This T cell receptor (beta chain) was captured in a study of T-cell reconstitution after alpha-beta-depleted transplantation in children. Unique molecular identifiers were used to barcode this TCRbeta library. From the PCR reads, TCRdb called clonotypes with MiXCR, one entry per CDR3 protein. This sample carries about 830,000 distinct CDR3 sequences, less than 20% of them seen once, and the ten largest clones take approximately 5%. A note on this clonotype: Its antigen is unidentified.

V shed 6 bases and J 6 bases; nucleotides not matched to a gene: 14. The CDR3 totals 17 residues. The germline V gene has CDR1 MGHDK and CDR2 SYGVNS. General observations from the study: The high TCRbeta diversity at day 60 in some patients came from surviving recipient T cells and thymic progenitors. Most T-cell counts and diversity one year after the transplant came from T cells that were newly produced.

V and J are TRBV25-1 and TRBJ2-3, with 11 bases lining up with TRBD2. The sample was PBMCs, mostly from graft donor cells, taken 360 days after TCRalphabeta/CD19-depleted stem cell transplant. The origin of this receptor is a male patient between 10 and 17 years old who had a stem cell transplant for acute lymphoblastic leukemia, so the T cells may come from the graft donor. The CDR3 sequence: CASSLSKTSGNADTQYF. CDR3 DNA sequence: TGTGCCAGCAGCCTATCAAAGACTAGCGGGAATGCTGATACGCAGTATTTT.